The 26 T cell receptor beta chains listed next were all sequenced from one sample in a study of cytotoxic CD8 clonotypes in ibrutinib-treated CLL. The assay was immunoSEQ multiplex PCR, and TCRdb's table has in-frame clones only and misses some. The data contain 250,000 to 350,000 clones, approximately 79% of them seen just once; the ten biggest clones take up about 5%. Sequences were derived from PBMCs, sampled at disease progression, from a patient treated with ibrutinib. The receptors were gathered from a human donor with chronic lymphocytic leukemia.

This sequence joins TRBV11-2 and TRBJ2-1; 11 bases fit TRBD2. The CDR3 runs 15 residues. CDR1 is SGHAT, CDR2 FQNNGV, per germline. The junction had 0 bases not matched to a gene; V was cut back by 1 base and J by 4 bases. The CDR3 spells CASSLGLAGYNEQFF. Here the CDR3 DNA reads TGTGCCAGCAGCTTAGGACTAGCGGGGTACAATGAGCAGTTCTTC.

The chain joins TRBV29-1 to TRBJ1-1; a weak D match, TRBD1 (6 bases). V lost 3 bases, J lost 3 bases, and 17 bases lay in between. The CDR3 is made up of 15 amino acids. Germline V gene data show CDR1 as SQVTM and CDR2 as ANQGSEA. The CDR3 is CSVDRIVRGYTEAFF. CDR3 DNA sequence: TGCAGCGTTGATAGGATAGTCAGGGGATACACTGAAGCTTTCTTT.

V and J are TRBV18 and TRBJ2-7; either TRBD1 or TRBD2 may supply D (5 bases each). CDR1 and CDR2 (germline): KGHSH, LQKENI. V was pared by 6 bases and J by 5 bases, with 17 bases between. This CDR3 is 14 amino acids long. This chain's CDR3 is CASSPSGAGHEQYF. CDR3 nucleotides: TGTGCCAGCTCGCCCTCCGGGGCCGGACACGAGCAGTACTTC. Filled out from reference TRBV18 and TRBJ2-7, the complete variable domain reads NAGVMQNPRHLVRRRGQEARLRCSPMKGHSHVYWYRQLPEEGLKFMVYLQKENIIDESGMPKERFSAEFPKEGPSILRIQQVVRGDSAAYFCASSPSGAGHEQYFGPGTRLTVT.

The chain is built from TRBV7-2 and TRBJ2-5, with 9 bases lining up with TRBD2. CDR3 size: 13 residues. J lost 7 bases, V lost 5 bases, and 5 bases had no gene match. Per the germline V gene, CDR1 is SGHTA and CDR2 is FQGNSA. Here the CDR3 DNA reads TGTGCCAGCAGCGTTAGCGGGAGCGGGACCCAGTACTTC. It is translated as CASSVSGSGTQYF.

The V call is TRBV11-2, the J call TRBJ2-1, with 7 bases lining up with TRBD1. After removal of 0 bases from V and 0 bases from J, the junction contained 11 bases not matched to a gene. CDR1 is SGHAT and CDR2 is FQNNGV in the germline V gene. There are 19 residues in the CDR3. CDR3 in DNA: TGTGCCAGCAGCTTAGATCTTGGGACAGTACCGAGCTCCTACAATGAGCAGTTCTTC. Translating gives CASSLDLGTVPSSYNEQFF.

CDR3 residues: CASSLYPPRYGSNQETQYF. Here the CDR3 DNA reads TGCGCCAGCAGCTTATATCCTCCGCGCTACGGGAGTAACCAAGAGACCCAGTACTTC. The chain couples TRBV5-1 to TRBJ2-5; a possible D gene is TRBD2 (6 bases). CDR1 and CDR2 (germline): SGHRS, YFSETQ. The V and J ends lost 2 bases and 0 bases respectively, with 23 bases between them. The CDR3 consists of 19 residues.

The rearrangement joins TRBV6-5 to TRBJ2-2, with 8 bases fitting TRBD2. The CDR3 runs to 15 residues. Germline V gene data show CDR1 as MNHEY and CDR2 as SVGAGI. The ends lost 6 bases at V and 2 bases at J; junction bases unmatched: 5. As DNA, the CDR3 is TGTGCCAGCAGGGGAACTAGCGGAAACACCGGGGAGCTGTTTTTT. This translates into CASRGTSGNTGELFF.

This clone came up once. The chain carries TRBV7-2 and TRBJ2-1; the match to TRBD2 covers 9 bases. This CDR3 contains 15 residues. After removal of 5 bases from V and 6 bases from J, the junction contained 8 bases not matched to a gene. From germline, CDR1 is SGHTA and CDR2 FQGNSA. For the CDR3, the DNA is TGTGCCAGCAGCCATAGGGGGCGGGAGGGCAATGAGCAGTTCTTC. It yields the protein CASSHRGREGNEQFF.

The genes are TRBV29-1 and TRBJ2-1, with unresolved D. The length of the CDR3 is 12 residues. V was shortened by 6 bases and J by 12 bases, with 18 bases between the two germline ends. CDR1 and CDR2 from the germline V gene are SQVTM and ANQGSEA. In DNA form, the CDR3 reads TGCAGCGTCGAATTCAATGAGTTGGGGCAGTTCTTC. Its translation: CSVEFNELGQFF.

This clone was counted a single time. The J gene is TRBJ2-7, the V gene TRBV7-6, with 7 positions matching TRBD1. J was trimmed by 1 base and V by 5 bases; bases with no gene match: 5. CDR3 size: 14 residues. The germline V gene encodes CDR1 SGHVS and CDR2 FNYEAQ. Written as DNA, the CDR3 is TGTGCCAGCAGCCCAGACAGGGTATCCTACGAGCAGTACTTC. It codes for CASSPDRVSYEQYF.

The table lists this clone with a count of one. This rearrangement joins TRBV18 to TRBJ2-3; D not resolved. The germline gives CDR1 KGHSH, CDR2 LQKENI. CDR3 length: 15 amino acids. V was shortened by 2 bases and J by 3 bases, with 12 bases between the two germline ends. The CDR3 loop reads CASSPGVEMTDTQYF. In DNA, the CDR3 is TGTGCCAGCTCACCAGGGGTAGAGATGACAGATACGCAGTATTTT.

This clone has a handful of counts. This chain links TRBV29-1 with TRBJ1-3, with D tentatively TRBD1 (6 bases). Trimming left V 7 bases short and J 0 bases short, with 13 bases between. Germline V gene data show CDR1 as SQVTM and CDR2 as ANQGSEA. This CDR3 has 14 amino acids. The CDR3 bases are TGCAGCGCAGCCCGGGACATCTCTGGAAACACCATATATTTT. This codes for CSAARDISGNTIYF.

V is TRBV10-2 and J is TRBJ2-1; D possibly uses TRBD1 or TRBD2 (6 bases each). The ends were cut back, 7 bases at V and 7 bases at J, with 11 bases in the middle. The CDR3 is 12 amino acids. The germline CDR1 and CDR2 sequences are WSHSY and SAAADI. The CDR3 here is CASIQGRNEQFF. CDR3 nucleotides: TGCGCCAGCATTCAGGGGAGGAATGAGCAGTTCTTC.

This chain uses TRBV29-1 with TRBJ2-1, with 9 nucleotides matching TRBD1. Looked up from germline, CDR1 is SQVTM and CDR2 is ANQGSEA. The V and J ends lost 7 bases and 10 bases, in that order; junction bases with no gene match: 14. This CDR3 is 14 amino acids long. The CDR3 loop is CSGMTPGQGREQFF. The CDR3 bases are TGCAGCGGTATGACACCGGGACAGGGTAGAGAGCAGTTCTTC.

This clone was picked up one time. V is TRBV29-1 and J is TRBJ2-1; 8 bases line up with TRBD2. The CDR3 is 15 residues long. The J segment lost 2 bases and the V segment lost 4 bases, leaving 7 bases of the junction unmatched. The V gene's germline CDR1 is SQVTM and CDR2 ANQGSEA. The CDR3 nucleotides read TGCAGCGTTGGGAAGGTTAGCGGGGCCTACAATGAGCAGTTCTTC. As protein: CSVGKVSGAYNEQFF.

This clone was counted once. The chain carries TRBV2 and TRBJ1-5; D remains ambiguous. The CDR3 sequence is 13 residues long. V was trimmed by 5 bases and J by 6 bases, leaving 11 bases between them. CDR1 is SNHLY, CDR2 FYNNEI, per germline. CDR3: CASSSGTGQPQHF. The CDR3 coding sequence is TGTGCCAGCAGTTCGGGTACGGGTCAGCCCCAGCATTTT.

This clone was detected only once. The CDR3 DNA is TGTGCCAGCAGCTTGCGGGCAGATAATCTTAAAGGCTATGGCTACACCTTC. Translated: CASSLRADNLKGYGYTF. The chain recombines TRBV5-5 with TRBJ1-2; unclear D gene. V was pared by 1 base and J by 4 bases, with 20 bases between. Germline assignment: CDR1 SGHKS and CDR2 YYEKEE (reference sequence). The CDR3 runs to 17 residues.

This sequence joins TRBV19 and TRBJ1-5; D might be TRBD1 (5 bases). This CDR3 region has 17 residues. V gave up 6 bases and J gave up 6 bases, with 24 bases separating them. CDR1 and CDR2 (germline): LNHDA, SQIVND (reference sequence). The CDR3 DNA sequence: TGTGCCAGTAGCCGACTGCGCGTGGGGGGGGTTGTTCAGCCCCAGCATTTT. It is translated as CASSRLRVGGVVQPQHF.

This chain uses TRBV2 with TRBJ1-2, with 9 bases matching TRBD1. The CDR3 consists of 14 residues. With V trimmed by 4 bases and J by 8 bases, 8 bases remained unmatched. CDR1 and CDR2 (germline): SNHLY, FYNNEI. CDR3 protein: CASSAPGQGDGYTF. In DNA form, the CDR3 reads TGTGCCAGCAGTGCCCCGGGACAGGGCGACGGCTACACCTTC.

The V and J genes are TRBV2 and TRBJ1-2; D is possibly TRBD1 (6 bases). Germline V gives CDR1 SNHLY, CDR2 FYNNEI. The CDR3 sequence is 15 residues long. The V end lost 3 bases, the J end lost 6 bases, and 17 bases lay between the germline ends. The DNA of the CDR3 is TGTGCCAGCAGTGATGGGTATTCAGGGGTCGATGGCTACACCTTC. Translating gives CASSDGYSGVDGYTF.

This chain uses TRBV21-1 with TRBJ2-5; TRBD2, the table's D call, was not compared with the DNA. TRBV21-1 is termed a pseudogene. The CDR3 has 14 residues. CDR3 nucleotide sequence: TGTGCCAGCAGCAATGGGGAGTTTCAAGAGACCCAGTACTTC. Its translation: CASSNGEFQETQYF.

The V call is TRBV2, the J call TRBJ2-7, with unresolved D. Trimming cost V 4 bases and J 0 bases, with 10 bases left between them. CDR3 size: 14 residues. CDR1 is SNHLY and CDR2 is FYNNEI in the germline V gene. CDR3 sequence reads: CASSVTADSYEQYF. Written as DNA, the CDR3 is TGTGCCAGCAGTGTGACGGCCGACTCCTACGAGCAGTACTTC.

The rearrangement uses TRBV11-2 and TRBJ2-1; D not resolved. The CDR3 is 13 amino acids. Trimming shortened V by 5 bases and J by 6 bases, and 11 bases separated the two germline ends. CDR1 and CDR2 from the germline V gene are SGHAT and FQNNGV. The CDR3 here is CASSPHVVNEQFF. The CDR3 DNA reads TGTGCCAGCAGCCCTCATGTCGTCAATGAGCAGTTCTTC. Full variable domain (rest looked up from reference TRBV11-2 and TRBJ2-1): EAGVAQSPRYKIIEKRQSVAFWCNPISGHATLYWYQQILGQGPKLLIQFQNNGVVDDSQLPKDRFSAERLKGVDSTLKIQPAKLEDSAVYLCASSPHVVNEQFFGPGTRLTVL.

The chain links TRBV7-3 to TRBJ2-2; D is possibly TRBD1 (6 bases). The CDR3 is made up of 14 amino acids. Germline values: CDR1 SGHTA, CDR2 FQGTGA. With 5 bases removed from V and 6 bases from J, the gap between germline ends came to 13 bases. CDR3 amino acids: CASSPHRDSGELFF. In DNA form, the CDR3 reads TGTGCCAGCAGCCCCCACAGGGATTCCGGGGAGCTGTTTTTT. Based on the CDR3 plus reference TRBV7-3 and TRBJ2-2, the full variable domain is GAGVSQTPSNKVTEKGKYVELRCDPISGHTALYWYRQSLGQGPEFLIYFQGTGAADDSGLPNDRFFAVRPEGSVSTLKIQRTERGDSAVYLCASSPHRDSGELFFGEGSRLTVL.

This sequence joins TRBV19 and TRBJ1-4; D uncertain. The germline V gene encodes CDR1 LNHDA and CDR2 SQIVND (reference sequence). The ends were cut back, 2 bases at V and 8 bases at J, with 12 bases in the middle. The CDR3 is made up of 14 amino acids. The CDR3, as DNA: TGTGCCAGTAGTATACGGGTTGAGGGCGAAAAACTGTTTTTT. Translation gives CASSIRVEGEKLFF.

The V call is TRBV4-1, the J call TRBJ1-1; TRBD1 agrees at 7 bases. Germline V gene lookup returns CDR1 MGHRA and CDR2 YSYEKL. V dropped 6 bases and J dropped 3; count of bases not matched to a gene: 10. The CDR3 covers 15 residues. The CDR3 DNA reads as TGCGCCAGCAGATCCGGGACAGTAGACCACACTGAAGCTTTCTTT. As protein: CASRSGTVDHTEAFF.